This T cell receptor beta chain came from a study of T cell responses to AZD1222 COVID-19 vaccine. Second-dose intervals of approximately 4 or approximately 12 weeks were pooled. General observations from the study: There were mostly white British donors and more females than males, and clonal diversity was possibly underestimated. No repertoire was sampled before or during the peak T cell response, only after it. A rise in Spike-specific TCR breadth and depth followed two AZD1222 doses.

Produced via immunoSEQ multiplex PCR; TCRdb's table is partial and in-frame only. The sample yields tens of thousands of clones, approximately 85% seen once. The CDR3 length is 11 residues. The ends were cut back, 6 bases at V and 6 bases at J, with 6 bases in the middle. Per germline, CDR1 SNHLY and CDR2 FYNNEI. Comments on this clone: As yet, its antigen is unknown.

The sequence derives from an adult who received the AZD1222 COVID-19 vaccine. The material was peripheral blood, obtained 28 days after the second AZD1222 dose. The genes are TRBV2 and TRBJ1-5; D is unresolved. The DNA of the CDR3 is TGTGCCAGCAGGGAAAGTCAGCCCCAGCATTTT. This translates into CASRESQPQHF.